One and the same sample provided the 25 T cell receptor beta chains below, sequenced in a study of preoperative IRX-2 immunotherapy in early breast cancer. Stated treatment: preoperative locoregional IRX-2 cytokine immunotherapy. The method was immunoSEQ multiplex PCR; TCRdb's version includes in-frame clones alone and lacks a portion of them. The repertoire holds roughly 3,400 clones, with approximately 70% as singletons. The material was tumor tissue, obtained before IRX-2 immunotherapy. The source is a human donor with breast cancer.

The chain recombines TRBV28 with TRBJ2-7, with TRBD2 as a possible D gene (5 bases). The CDR3 is 18 residues long. V lost 5 bases, J lost 6 bases, and 29 bases lay in between. Germline V gives CDR1 MDHEN, CDR2 SYDVKM. CDR3 coding DNA: TGTGCCAGCAGTCGAACTCCCCTCGGGTGGGATAGAGGGCGCGAGCAGTACTTC. Translated: CASSRTPLGWDRGREQYF.

The chain joins TRBV10-3 to TRBJ2-7; 8 positions agree with TRBD1. The V gene's germline CDR1 is ENHRY and CDR2 SYGVKD. The CDR3 totals 14 residues. V shed 1 base, J shed 5 bases, and the junction held 4 bases outside the gene matches. The CDR3 DNA reads as TGTGCCATCAGTGAGTTCCAGGACAGGGACGAGCAGTACTTC. It translates to CAISEFQDRDEQYF.

The chain has TRBV6-7 and TRBJ2-2; no clear D gene. TRBV6-7 falls under the ORF class, with uncertain function. Trimming stripped 6 bases from V and 3 bases from J, with 2 bases between. The CDR3 runs 11 residues. CDR3 in amino acids: CASSHTGELFF. Here the CDR3 DNA reads TGTGCCAGCAGCCACACCGGGGAGCTGTTTTTT.

This rearrangement joins TRBV19 to TRBJ1-5, with D possibly being TRBD1 (6 bases). CDR1 LNHDA and CDR2 SQIVND come from the germline V gene (reference sequence). CDR3 size: 14 residues. Trimming shortened V by 5 bases and J by 7 bases, and 15 bases separated the two germline ends. The DNA of the CDR3 is TGTGCCAGTAGTCTCACGGGGGGCGAACAGCCCCAGCATTTT. This codes for CASSLTGGEQPQHF.

The chain links TRBV6-8 to TRBJ2-3; 7 nucleotides line up with TRBD1. Looked up from germline, CDR1 is MNHGY and CDR2 is SAAAGT. Trimming removed 3 bases from V and 4 bases from J; junction bases left unmatched: 13. The CDR3 is made up of 17 amino acids. The CDR3 DNA is TGTGCCAGCAGTTATTATCTATTGGGGCAGGGGGCAGATACGCAGTATTTT. This translates into CASSYYLLGQGADTQYF.

The sample holds a few counts of this clone. The CDR3 DNA reads TGTGCCAGCAGCATGGGACAGGGAGGTGGCTACACCTTC. Translated: CASSMGQGGGYTF. V gene TRBV7-2 combines with J gene TRBJ1-2; 9 bases match TRBD1. CDR1 and CDR2 from the germline V gene are SGHTA and FQGNSA. The CDR3 runs 13 residues. V lost 5 bases and J lost 7; bases outside the gene matches: 5.

A single count supports this clone. The chain is built from TRBV19 and TRBJ2-2, with D possibly being TRBD1 (6 bases). This CDR3 contains 13 residues. V lost 5 bases, J lost 6 bases, and 10 bases lay in between. Germline CDR1 is LNHDA and CDR2 is SQIVND (reference sequence). The CDR3 protein is CASSYRVSGELFF. CDR3 DNA sequence: TGTGCCAGTAGTTACAGGGTTTCCGGGGAGCTGTTTTTT.

The chain is built from TRBV15 and TRBJ2-7; TRBD2 agrees at 7 bases. The CDR3 has 15 residues. Trimming cost V 0 bases and J 3 bases; bases outside gene matches: 5. CDR1 is LNHNV and CDR2 is YYDKDF in the germline V gene (reference sequence). DNA for the CDR3: TGTGCCACCAGCAGAGAACGGGGGGACCACTACGAGCAGTACTTC. It is translated as CATSRERGDHYEQYF.

The CDR3 DNA reads TGTGCCAGCAGATCGACAGGGGGCCGAATCAATGAGCAGTTCTTC. Its protein product is CASRSTGGRINEQFF. The chain combines TRBV28 with TRBJ2-1, with 10 bases identical to TRBD1. V lost 6 bases and J lost 6; bases outside the gene matches: 8. CDR1 is MDHEN and CDR2 is SYDVKM in the germline V gene. The CDR3 loop spans 15 amino acids.

The rearrangement joins TRBV6-8 to TRBJ2-7, with D possibly TRBD2 on 5 matching bases. CDR1 and CDR2 from the germline V gene are MNHGY and SAAAGT. The CDR3 consists of 16 residues. The V end lost 0 bases, the J end lost 0 bases, and 12 bases lay between the germline ends. The CDR3: CASSYSIPGSSYEQYF. The CDR3 region has the DNA TGTGCCAGCAGTTACTCGATCCCGGGGAGCTCCTACGAGCAGTACTTC.

This clone was detected only once. The chain has TRBV11-3 and TRBJ1-6; 9 bases agree with TRBD1. CDR3 length: 14 amino acids. Trimming removed 6 bases from V and 8 bases from J; junction bases left unmatched: 5. CDR1 and CDR2 from the germline V gene are SGHNT and YENEEA. For the CDR3, the DNA is TGTGCCAGCAGACCTCGACAGGGGGATTCACCCCTCCACTTT. It encodes CASRPRQGDSPLHF.

V is TRBV30 and J is TRBJ1-4, with 7 bases aligning to TRBD1. J was trimmed by 8 bases and V by 2 bases; bases with no gene match: 20. Germline V lookup: CDR1 GTSNPN, CDR2 SVGIG (reference sequence). The CDR3 is 18 amino acids. In nucleotides, the CDR3 is TGTGCCTGGAGTAGCAGACCGGGACAGACCTATTACAGGGAAAAACTGTTTTTT. Protein product: CAWSSRPGQTYYREKLFF.

This clone is large (0.1 to 1%) within its sample. The chain is built from TRBV6-1 and TRBJ1-1; 7 nucleotides align to TRBD1. Looked up from germline, CDR1 is MNHNS and CDR2 is SASEGT. The J segment lost 3 bases and the V segment lost 1 base, leaving 2 bases of the junction unmatched. This CDR3 region has 14 residues. The DNA for the CDR3 is TGTGCCAGCAGTGAAGGGCAGGGGGACACTGAAGCTTTCTTT. Its protein product is CASSEGQGDTEAFF.

V gene TRBV19 combines with J gene TRBJ2-1; TRBD2 matches 7 bases. The length of the CDR3 is 16 residues. Germline V gene sequence: CDR1 LNHDA, CDR2 SQIVND (reference sequence). The junction had 8 bases not matched to a gene; V was cut back by 5 bases and J by 1 base. In DNA, the CDR3 is TGTGCCAGTAGTGATTACGCGGGAGTATCCTACAATGAGCAGTTCTTC. It translates to CASSDYAGVSYNEQFF. The variable domain in full, completed from reference TRBV19 and TRBJ2-1, reads DGGITQSPKYLFRKEGQNVTLSCEQNLNHDAMYWYRQDPGQGLRLIYYSQIVNDFQKGDIAEGYSVSREKKESFPLTVTSAQKNPTAFYLCASSDYAGVSYNEQFFGPGTRLTVL.

The chain couples TRBV22-1 to TRBJ1-4; the table assigns TRBD1, which was not confirmed against the DNA. TRBV22-1 is a known pseudogene. This CDR3 comprises 16 residues. DNA for the CDR3: TGTGCCAGCAGGAAAACAAGACAGGCAACTAATGAAAAACTGTTTTTT. Its protein is CASRKTRQATNEKLFF.

This chain links TRBV6-8 with TRBJ2-7; the match to TRBD1 covers 7 bases. Germline V gives CDR1 MNHGY, CDR2 SAAAGT. V dropped 6 bases and J dropped 3; count of bases not matched to a gene: 5. CDR3 length: 13 amino acids. The CDR3 DNA reads TGTGCCAGCAGACCGGGACAGCTCTACGAGCAGTACTTC. Protein sequence: CASRPGQLYEQYF.

This clone showed up just once. V gene TRBV19 combines with J gene TRBJ2-2; 7 bases agree with TRBD2. CDR1 and CDR2 (germline): LNHDA, SQIVND (reference sequence). The CDR3 has 15 amino acids. V lost 7 bases to trimming and J lost 9 bases; unmatched junction nucleotides: 14. CDR3 sequence (DNA): TGTGCCAGTAAACCCGGCGGGACGGGAGGTAGGGAGCTGTTTTTT. Translation gives CASKPGGTGGRELFF.

This clone is deemed large. V is TRBV15 and J is TRBJ2-5, with D perhaps matching TRBD1 (6 bases). The germline V gene encodes CDR1 LNHNV and CDR2 YYDKDF (reference sequence). The V and J ends lost 1 base and 5 bases respectively, with 11 bases between them. This CDR3 has 14 amino acids. CDR3 residues: CATSRAQGLETQYF. The CDR3 DNA is TGTGCCACCAGCAGAGCACAGGGTCTGGAGACCCAGTACTTC.

The rearrangement joins TRBV5-1 to TRBJ1-1, with a weak D call TRBD1 (5 bases). V lost 3 bases and J lost 1, with 16 bases in between. Germline V gene sequence: CDR1 SGHRS, CDR2 YFSETQ. This CDR3 spans 16 amino acids. CDR3 DNA sequence: TGCGCCAGCAGCTGGATGGACGGAGGGACGAACACTGAAGCTTTCTTT. This gives the protein CASSWMDGGTNTEAFF.

This clone occurred a few times. V and J are TRBV15 and TRBJ1-4; 7 nucleotides line up with TRBD1. V dropped 1 base and J dropped 5; count of bases not matched to a gene: 4. The CDR3 contains 15 residues. The germline CDR1 and CDR2 sequences are LNHNV and YYDKDF (reference sequence). CDR3 DNA sequence: TGTGCCACCAGCAGAGTGGGACAGTTCAATGAAAAACTGTTTTTT. Amino acid sequence: CATSRVGQFNEKLFF.

The genes are TRBV18 and TRBJ2-5; 7 nucleotides match TRBD1. The V segment lost 3 bases and the J segment 3 bases; nucleotides outside the gene matches: 19. The CDR3 is 19 amino acids. In germline, CDR1 is KGHSH, CDR2 LQKENI. CDR3 in DNA: TGTGCCAGCTCACCGGGGACCATGTGGAGCCTACAGGGGAAAGAGACCCAGTACTTC. Its translation: CASSPGTMWSLQGKETQYF.

The chain carries TRBV5-1 and TRBJ2-5; D is undetermined. CDR1 and CDR2 (germline): SGHRS, YFSETQ. The CDR3 spans 15 residues. V dropped 1 base and J dropped 4 bases, with 14 bases sitting between them. This CDR3 is CASSLSGSSTETQYF. The CDR3 DNA follows: TGCGCCAGCAGCTTGTCGGGCAGCTCAACAGAGACCCAGTACTTC.

V is TRBV6-8 and J is TRBJ1-5; 7 bases agree with TRBD1. V lost 6 bases, J lost 5 bases, and 10 bases stayed unmatched. The CDR3 loop spans 15 amino acids. Germline V gene data show CDR1 as MNHGY and CDR2 as SAAAGT. The CDR3 region is CASRLFRGLDQPQHF. The CDR3 DNA is TGTGCCAGCAGGTTATTTAGGGGGCTCGATCAGCCCCAGCATTTT.

The rearrangement joins TRBV19 to TRBJ2-1; 8 bases map to TRBD1. The CDR3 sequence is 12 residues long. Germline trimming cut 7 bases from V and 8 bases from J; bases unmatched to any gene: 4. CDR1 is LNHDA and CDR2 is SQIVND in the germline V gene (reference sequence). CDR3 amino acids: CASTDRVYEQFF. The CDR3, as DNA: TGTGCCAGTACGGACAGGGTATATGAGCAGTTCTTC.

The chain has TRBV29-1 and TRBJ2-1, with D tentatively TRBD1 or TRBD2 (5 bases each). Germline lookup yields CDR1 SQVTM and CDR2 ANQGSEA. The germline V and J ends were trimmed by 6 bases and 7 bases, with 25 bases remaining between them. The CDR3 runs 16 residues. The CDR3 reads CSVTTRRDVALNEQFF. The CDR3 coding sequence is TGCAGCGTAACTACGCGCCGGGACGTTGCCCTAAATGAGCAGTTCTTC.